These 16 T cell receptor beta chains came from one sample sequenced in a study of T cell repertoires in cytomegalovirus infection. TCRdb recomputed calls from the reads with MiXCR, one row per CDR3 protein. In the table there are more than 350,000 distinct CDR3 sequences, approximately 32% of which are singletons. The sequenced material came from PBMCs. The receptors originated from a human donor in good health (CMV status not recorded). Some clones in this sample may be carry-over from other donors' samples.

The rearrangement uses TRBV6-2 or TRBV6-3 and TRBJ2-3; D call uncertain. Trimming stripped 5 bases from V and 3 bases from J, with 6 bases between. The CDR3 consists of 12 residues. The V gene's germline CDR1 is MNHEY and CDR2 SVGEGT. CDR3 loop: CASSEKTDTQYF. CDR3 in DNA: TGTGCCAGCAGTGAGAAGACAGATACGCAGTATTTT.

Concerning this clonotype: At one of its ends the junction is not consistent with the germline gene, which may arise from a read error. The chain uses TRBV29-1 and TRBJ1-2; D perhaps matches TRBD1 (5 bases). Germline V gene data show CDR1 as SQVTM and CDR2 as ANQGSEA. The CDR3 is 12 amino acids. As DNA, the CDR3 is TGCAGCGTCGAAGGCAATGGGGGTGGCTACACCTTC. Translated: CSVEGNGGGYTF.

This clonotype was seen once. The chain combines TRBV11-1 with TRBJ2-7; D unresolved. V gave up 3 bases and J gave up 1 base, with 7 bases separating them. Germline CDR1 reads SGHAT; CDR2 reads FQDESV (reference sequence). CDR3 length: 13 amino acids. Written as DNA, the CDR3 is TGTGCCAGCAGCTTGGTCGAATCCTACGAGCAGTACTTC. Its translation is CASSLVESYEQYF.

This rearrangement joins TRBV6-2 or TRBV6-3 to TRBJ2-7; 10 positions match TRBD2. V lost 6 bases to trimming and J lost 0 bases; unmatched junction nucleotides: 8. Germline V lookup: CDR1 MNHEY, CDR2 SVGEGT. This CDR3 has 16 residues. CDR3 sequence reads: CASSHNLAGASYEQYF. For the CDR3, the DNA is TGTGCCAGCAGCCACAACCTAGCGGGGGCCTCCTACGAGCAGTACTTC.

This clonotype has more than one count but fewer than ten. The CDR3, as DNA: TGCAGTGCTAGAAAGCGGGATACCTACGAGCAGTACTTC. It specifies CSARKRDTYEQYF. The chain joins TRBV20-1 to TRBJ2-7, with 7 bases lining up with TRBD2. This CDR3 region has 13 residues. Germline V lookup: CDR1 DFQATT, CDR2 SNEGSKA (reference sequence). Trimming took 2 bases from V and 2 from J; bases not matched to a gene: 3.

This clonotype has only a few counts. This rearrangement joins TRBV27 to TRBJ1-1; no clear D. The CDR3 runs 13 residues. CDR1 MNHEY and CDR2 SMNVEV come from the germline V gene (reference sequence). V lost 2 bases to trimming and J lost 7 bases, with 11 bases between them. The CDR3, as DNA: TGTGCCAGCAGTTTAAACCAGGCCCATGAAGCTTTCTTT. This codes for CASSLNQAHEAFF.

This clonotype was seen many times. This chain uses TRBV12-3 or TRBV12-4 with TRBJ2-5, with D unclear. This CDR3 has 12 residues. Trimming pared 5 bases from V and 5 bases from J, leaving 9 bases between. CDR3 DNA sequence: TGTGCCAGCAGTGTGGGTTGGGAGACCCAGTACTTC. The encoded protein is CASSVGWETQYF.

CDR3 region: CASSEAMTGPQPQHF. The CDR3 nucleotides are TGTGCCAGCAGTGAAGCCATGACAGGGCCTCAGCCCCAGCATTTT. The chain is built from TRBV6-1 and TRBJ1-5, with 7 bases matching TRBD1. This CDR3 comprises 15 residues. Germline V lookup: CDR1 MNHNS, CDR2 SASEGT. V trimming: 0 bases; J trimming: 6 bases; junction bases outside the gene matches: 5.

This clonotype showed up just once. Germline is not matched at one junction end, which may reflect a read error. The rearrangement joins TRBV24-1 to TRBJ2-6; D is tentatively TRBD1 or TRBD2 (5 bases each). This CDR3 contains 14 residues. Germline lookup yields CDR1 KGHDR and CDR2 SFDVKD. The CDR3 loop reads CATSGRDGANVLNF. For the CDR3, the DNA is TGTGCCACCAGTGGTCGGGATGGGGCCAACGTCCTGAATTTC.

This sequence joins TRBV15 and TRBJ2-5; D is tentatively TRBD1 or TRBD2 (5 bases each). The CDR3 extends over 14 amino acids. From germline, CDR1 is LNHNV and CDR2 YYDKDF (reference sequence). The germline V and J ends were trimmed by 3 bases and 7 bases, with 15 bases remaining between them. The CDR3 loop is CATSSPRGVGTQYF. The DNA for the CDR3 is TGTGCCACCAGCAGTCCCCGAGGGGTGGGGACCCAGTACTTC.

The chain joins TRBV5-5 to TRBJ2-3; either TRBD1 or TRBD2 may supply D (5 bases each). The CDR3 has 15 amino acids. V was pared by 1 base and J by 3 bases, with 12 bases between. Germline loops: CDR1 SGHKS, CDR2 YYEKEE (reference sequence). The CDR3 region is CASSLPGRSTDTQYF. The CDR3, as DNA: TGTGCCAGCAGCTTGCCGGGGCGCTCGACAGATACGCAGTATTTT.

The DNA of the CDR3 is TGTGCCATTCCCGTGACTGTGAATGAAAAACTGTTTTTT. Protein sequence: CAIPVTVNEKLFF. The chain carries TRBV6-4 and TRBJ1-4, with D hard to call. The germline V gene encodes CDR1 MRHNA and CDR2 SNTAGT. The CDR3 runs to 13 residues. The V end was cut by 10 bases, the J end by 5 bases, with 14 bases between.

The chain has TRBV6-9 and TRBJ1-1; the D is unclear. CDR1 MNHGY and CDR2 SVAAGI come from the germline V gene. V lost 3 bases, J lost 6 bases, and 14 bases lay in between. The CDR3 totals 14 residues. CDR3 sequence (DNA): TGTGCCAGCAGTTACGGCGCCCGATGGGCTGAAGCTTTCTTT. Amino acids: CASSYGARWAEAFF.

This chain uses TRBV6-6 with TRBJ1-4, with D perhaps TRBD1 (5 bases). Deletions cut 1 base from V and 4 bases from J, with 16 bases between. From germline, CDR1 is MNHNY and CDR2 SVGAGI (reference sequence). The CDR3 loop spans 17 amino acids. The CDR3 coding sequence is TGTGCCAGCAGTTACTTCCAGGGCGAGAACCTTAATGAAAAACTGTTTTTT. Residues: CASSYFQGENLNEKLFF.

This clonotype was detected a few times. J is TRBJ1-1 and V is TRBV11-3; 7 bases agree with TRBD1. Germline values: CDR1 SGHNT, CDR2 YENEEA. This CDR3 is 14 amino acids long. V lost 8 bases to trimming and J lost 10 bases; unmatched junction nucleotides: 16. CDR3 DNA: TGTGCCAGCTCCGAGGGAGGGGGCGCTTCTTCAGCTTTCTTT. Translation gives CASSEGGGASSAFF.

With regard to this clonotype: Mismatch with germline at one junction end may stem from a read error. The chain is built from TRBV7-9 and TRBJ1-5; 7 positions agree with TRBD1. The germline V gene encodes CDR1 SEHNR and CDR2 FQNEAQ (reference sequence). The CDR3 loop spans 17 amino acids. CDR3 protein: CASSLVTGAKNFGPQHF. The CDR3 DNA sequence: TGTGCCAGCAGCTTAGTCACAGGGGCGAAGAATTTCGGGCCCCAGCATTTC.